This TCR beta chain was observed in a study of CD8 T cells in ankylosing spondylitis. The sample holds a few counts of this clonotype. No antigen is known for it. Generation of TCR beta libraries employed quantitative 5'-RACE incorporating molecular barcodes. TCRdb redid the calling of the 5' RACE reads with MiXCR, one entry per CDR3 protein. This table has about 220,000 distinct CDR3 sequences, approximately 7.3% appearing once. Findings of the study overall: Both synovial fluid and blood in reactive arthritis had previously been reported to carry some motif variants. Reportedly, disease-linked clones are significantly enriched in ankylosing spondylitis patients' matched synovial fluid. What appeared characteristic of ankylosing spondylitis blood was a TCR beta motif of eight highly homologous variants.

Sequenced sample: blood, either unsorted or a sorted T cell fraction (not recorded which). The receptor was derived from a male donor with ankylosing spondylitis.

CDR3 amino acids: CSARDSSGSPQYF. Written as DNA, the CDR3 is TGCAGTGCTAGAGATTCCAGCGGGAGTCCCCAGTACTTC. The V gene is TRBV20-1, the J gene TRBJ2-5; 8 bases align to TRBD2. CDR1 DFQATT and CDR2 SNEGSKA come from the germline V gene (reference sequence). V was clipped by 0 bases and J by 9 bases; unmatched bases: 6. This CDR3 is built from 13 residues.